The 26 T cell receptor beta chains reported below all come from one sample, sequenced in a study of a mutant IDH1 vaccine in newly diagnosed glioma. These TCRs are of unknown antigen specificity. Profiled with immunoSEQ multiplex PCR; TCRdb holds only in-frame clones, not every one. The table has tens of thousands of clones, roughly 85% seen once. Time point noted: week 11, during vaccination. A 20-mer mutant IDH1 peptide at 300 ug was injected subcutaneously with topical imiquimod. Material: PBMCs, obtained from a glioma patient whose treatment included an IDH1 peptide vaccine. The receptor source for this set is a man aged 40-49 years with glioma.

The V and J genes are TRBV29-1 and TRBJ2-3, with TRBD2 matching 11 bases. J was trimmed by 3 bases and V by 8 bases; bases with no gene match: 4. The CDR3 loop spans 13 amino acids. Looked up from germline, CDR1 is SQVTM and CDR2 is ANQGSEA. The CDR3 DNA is TGCAGCTCTCGACTAGCGGGGACAGATACGCAGTATTTT. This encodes CSSRLAGTDTQYF.

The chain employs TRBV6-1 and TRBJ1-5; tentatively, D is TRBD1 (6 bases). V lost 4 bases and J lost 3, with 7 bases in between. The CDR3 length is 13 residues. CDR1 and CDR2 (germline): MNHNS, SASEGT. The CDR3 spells CASSGQVNQPQHF. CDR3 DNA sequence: TGTGCCAGCAGTGGACAGGTCAATCAGCCCCAGCATTTT.

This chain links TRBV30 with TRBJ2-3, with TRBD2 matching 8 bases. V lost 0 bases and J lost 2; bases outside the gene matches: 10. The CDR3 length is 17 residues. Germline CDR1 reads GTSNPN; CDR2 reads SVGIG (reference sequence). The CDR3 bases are TGTGCCTGGAGTGTTCCGGGCCTAGCGGGCCTCACAGATACGCAGTATTTT. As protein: CAWSVPGLAGLTDTQYF.

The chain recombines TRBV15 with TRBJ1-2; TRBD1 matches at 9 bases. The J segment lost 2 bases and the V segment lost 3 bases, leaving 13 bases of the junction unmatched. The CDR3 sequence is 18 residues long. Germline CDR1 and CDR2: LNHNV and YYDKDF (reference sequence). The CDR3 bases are TGTGCCACCAGCAGTCCGTCCCGGATTGGACAGGGGAACTATGGCTACACCTTC. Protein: CATSSPSRIGQGNYGYTF. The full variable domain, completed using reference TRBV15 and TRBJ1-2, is DAMVIQNPRYQVTQFGKPVTLSCSQTLNHNVMYWYQQKSSQAPKLLFHYYDKDFNNEADTPDNFQSRRPNTSFCFLDIRSPGLGDTAMYLCATSSPSRIGQGNYGYTFGSGTRLTVV.

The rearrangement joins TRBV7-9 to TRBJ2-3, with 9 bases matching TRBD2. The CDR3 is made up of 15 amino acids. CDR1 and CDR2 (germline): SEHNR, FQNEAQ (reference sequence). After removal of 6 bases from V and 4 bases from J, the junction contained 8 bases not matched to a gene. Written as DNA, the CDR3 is TGTGCCAGCAGGTCCGGGACTAGCTATTCAGATACGCAGTATTTT. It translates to CASRSGTSYSDTQYF.

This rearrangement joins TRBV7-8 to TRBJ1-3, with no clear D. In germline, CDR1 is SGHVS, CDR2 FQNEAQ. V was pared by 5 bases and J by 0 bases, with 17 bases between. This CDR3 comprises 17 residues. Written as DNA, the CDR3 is TGTGCCAGCAGCCCGACTTTAGGACTGCTCTCTGGAAACACCATATATTTT. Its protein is CASSPTLGLLSGNTIYF.

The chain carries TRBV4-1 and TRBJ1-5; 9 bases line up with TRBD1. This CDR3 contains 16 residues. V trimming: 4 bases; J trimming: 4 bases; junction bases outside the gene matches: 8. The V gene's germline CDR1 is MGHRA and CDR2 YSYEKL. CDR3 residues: CASSPGQGRLNQPQHF. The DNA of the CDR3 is TGCGCCAGCAGCCCGGGACAGGGAAGGTTAAATCAGCCCCAGCATTTT.

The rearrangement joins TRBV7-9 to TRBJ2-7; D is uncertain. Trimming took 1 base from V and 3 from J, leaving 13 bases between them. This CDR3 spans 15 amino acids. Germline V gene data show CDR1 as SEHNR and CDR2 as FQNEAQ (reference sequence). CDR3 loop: CASSLVPAIGYEQYV. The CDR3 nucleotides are TGTGCCAGCAGCTTAGTACCCGCTATAGGCTACGAGCAGTACGTC.

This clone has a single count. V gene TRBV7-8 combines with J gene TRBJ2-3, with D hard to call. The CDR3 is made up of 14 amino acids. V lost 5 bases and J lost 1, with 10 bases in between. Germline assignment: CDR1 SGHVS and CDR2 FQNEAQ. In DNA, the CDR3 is TGTGCCAGCAGCCTTACTAAGGGCACAGATACGCAGTATTTT. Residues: CASSLTKGTDTQYF.

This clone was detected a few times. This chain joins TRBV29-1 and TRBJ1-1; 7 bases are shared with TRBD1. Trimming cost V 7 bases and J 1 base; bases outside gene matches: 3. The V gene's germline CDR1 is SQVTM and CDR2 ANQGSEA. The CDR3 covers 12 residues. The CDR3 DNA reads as TGCAGCGCTAGGGACAGGAACACTGAAGCTTTCTTT. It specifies CSARDRNTEAFF.

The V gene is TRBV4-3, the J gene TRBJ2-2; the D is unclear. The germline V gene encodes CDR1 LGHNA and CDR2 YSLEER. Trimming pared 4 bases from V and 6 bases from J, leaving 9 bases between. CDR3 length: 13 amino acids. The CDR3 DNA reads TGCGCCAGCAGCCCAGTAGTCGCCGGGGAGCTGTTTTTT. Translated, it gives CASSPVVAGELFF.

The CDR3 DNA follows: TGTGCCAGCAGTGTGCCCGGACAGGGAGGTAGCATTCAGTACTTC. Protein: CASSVPGQGGSIQYF. The chain employs TRBV28 and TRBJ2-4; TRBD1 agrees at 8 bases. V lost 5 bases and J lost 9; bases outside the gene matches: 12. The CDR3 extends over 15 amino acids. Per germline, CDR1 MDHEN and CDR2 SYDVKM.

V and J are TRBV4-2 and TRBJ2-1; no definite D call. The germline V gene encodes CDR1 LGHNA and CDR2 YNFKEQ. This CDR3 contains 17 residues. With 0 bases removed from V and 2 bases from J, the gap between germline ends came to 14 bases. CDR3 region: CASSQEKTVTTYNEQFF. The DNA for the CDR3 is TGTGCCAGCAGCCAAGAAAAGACCGTGACCACCTACAATGAGCAGTTCTTC.

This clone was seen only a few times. The CDR3 region has the DNA TGTGCCAGCCTGGGGGGCACGCAAGAGACCCAGTACTTC. The encoded protein is CASLGGTQETQYF. The chain combines TRBV18 with TRBJ2-5; possibly TRBD1 or TRBD2 for D (6 bases each). Germline values: CDR1 KGHSH, CDR2 LQKENI. V was pared by 8 bases and J by 2 bases, with 12 bases between. The CDR3 is 13 amino acids.

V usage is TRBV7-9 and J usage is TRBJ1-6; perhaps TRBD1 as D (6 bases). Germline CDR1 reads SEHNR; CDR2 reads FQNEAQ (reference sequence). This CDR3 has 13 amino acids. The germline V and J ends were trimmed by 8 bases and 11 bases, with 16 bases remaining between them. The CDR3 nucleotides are TGTGCCAGCGCAAGAAGGGGGGGCCCACCCCTCCACTTT. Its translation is CASARRGGPPLHF.

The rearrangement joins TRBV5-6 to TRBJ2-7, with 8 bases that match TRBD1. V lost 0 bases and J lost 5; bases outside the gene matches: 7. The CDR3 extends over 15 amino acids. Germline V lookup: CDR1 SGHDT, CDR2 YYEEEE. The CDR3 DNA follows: TGTGCCAGCAGCTTGGCCGGGACAGGATTCCACGAGCAGTACTTC. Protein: CASSLAGTGFHEQYF.

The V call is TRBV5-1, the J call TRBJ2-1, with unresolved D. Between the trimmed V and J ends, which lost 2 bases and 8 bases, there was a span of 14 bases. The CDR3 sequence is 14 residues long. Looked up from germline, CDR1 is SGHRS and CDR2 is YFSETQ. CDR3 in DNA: TGCGCCAGCAGCTTAATTCCGGGTTTCGATGAGCAGTTCTTC. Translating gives CASSLIPGFDEQFF.

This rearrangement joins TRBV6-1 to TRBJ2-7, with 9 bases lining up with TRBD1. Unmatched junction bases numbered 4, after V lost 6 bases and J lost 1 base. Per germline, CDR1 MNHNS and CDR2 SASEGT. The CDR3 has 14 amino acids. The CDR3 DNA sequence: TGTGCCAGCAGCACGGGACAGGGTTCCTACGAGCAGTACGTC. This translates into CASSTGQGSYEQYV.

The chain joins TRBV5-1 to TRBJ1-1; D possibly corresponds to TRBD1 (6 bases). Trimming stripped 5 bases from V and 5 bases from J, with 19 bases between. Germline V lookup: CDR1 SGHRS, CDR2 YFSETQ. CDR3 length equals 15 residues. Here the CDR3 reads CASRAGGGLTTEAFF. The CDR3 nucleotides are TGCGCCAGCAGGGCGGGCGGGGGCCTAACGACTGAAGCTTTCTTT.

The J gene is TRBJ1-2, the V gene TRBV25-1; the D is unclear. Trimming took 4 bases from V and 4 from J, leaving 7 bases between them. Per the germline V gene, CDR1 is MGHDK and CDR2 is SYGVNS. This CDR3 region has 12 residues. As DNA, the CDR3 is TGTGCCAGCAGTGGGACTGGCTATGGCTACACCTTC. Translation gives CASSGTGYGYTF.

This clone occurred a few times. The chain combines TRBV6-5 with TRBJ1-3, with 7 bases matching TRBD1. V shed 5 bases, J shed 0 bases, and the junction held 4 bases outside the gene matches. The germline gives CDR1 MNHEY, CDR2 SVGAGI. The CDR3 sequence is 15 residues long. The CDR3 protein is CASSTDRVSGNTIYF. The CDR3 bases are TGTGCCAGCAGTACCGACAGGGTCTCTGGAAACACCATATATTTT.

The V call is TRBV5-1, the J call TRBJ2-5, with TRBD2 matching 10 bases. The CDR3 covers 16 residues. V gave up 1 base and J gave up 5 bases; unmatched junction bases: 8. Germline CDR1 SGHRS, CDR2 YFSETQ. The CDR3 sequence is CASSLSSLAGRETQYF. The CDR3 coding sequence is TGCGCCAGCAGCTTGTCCTCACTAGCGGGAAGGGAGACCCAGTACTTC.

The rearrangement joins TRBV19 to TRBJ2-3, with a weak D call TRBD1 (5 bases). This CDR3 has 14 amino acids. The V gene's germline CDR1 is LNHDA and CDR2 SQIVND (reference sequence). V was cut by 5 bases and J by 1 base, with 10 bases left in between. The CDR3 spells CASSRQSRTDTQYF. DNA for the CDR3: TGTGCCAGTAGTCGACAGAGCCGCACAGATACGCAGTATTTT.

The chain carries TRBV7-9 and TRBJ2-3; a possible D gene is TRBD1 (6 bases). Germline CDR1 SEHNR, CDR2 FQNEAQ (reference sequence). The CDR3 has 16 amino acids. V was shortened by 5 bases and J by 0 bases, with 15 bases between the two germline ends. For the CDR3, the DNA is TGTGCCAGCAGCCTTGGGTCTAGGGGGAGCACAGATACGCAGTATTTT. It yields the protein CASSLGSRGSTDTQYF.

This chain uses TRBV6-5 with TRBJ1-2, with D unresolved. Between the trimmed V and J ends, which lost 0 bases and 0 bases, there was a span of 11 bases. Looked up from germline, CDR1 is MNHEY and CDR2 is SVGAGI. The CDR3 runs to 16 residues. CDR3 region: CASSYSARLTNYGYTF. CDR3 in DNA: TGTGCCAGCAGTTACTCGGCCAGGTTGACTAACTATGGCTACACCTTC.

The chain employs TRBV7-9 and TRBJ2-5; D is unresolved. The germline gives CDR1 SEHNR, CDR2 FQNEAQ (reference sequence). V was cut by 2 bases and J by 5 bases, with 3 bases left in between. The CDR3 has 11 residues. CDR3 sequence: CASSLMETQYF. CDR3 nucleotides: TGTGCCAGCAGCTTAATGGAGACCCAGTACTTC.